The rows below give T cell receptor beta chains drawn from one sample of a study of cytomegalovirus exposure and HLA in healthy donors. Sequenced by immunoSEQ multiplex PCR; TCRdb stores in-frame clones only, minus some. The table includes some 200,000 clones, roughly nine tenths detected once. Sequencing used PBMCs. The receptor source for this set is a girl under three years old in good health and CMV-seronegative. The conserved cysteine and the conserved F or W are not part of the CDR3 here.

j_call v_call cdr3_aa
TRBJ1-1 TRBV4-1 ASSHAGTVNTEAF
TRBJ1-2 TRBV6-5 ASSPGTGARST
TRBJ1-6 TRBV4-1 ASSQAPPVLSHSPLH
TRBJ2-5 TRBV29-1 SVERIRAQETQY
TRBJ2-5 TRBV5-4 ASSTPPIAGGLQETQY
TRBJ2-7 TRBV10-1 ASGPGDRVYEQY
TRBJ2-1 TRBV9 ASSVATSYNEQF
TRBJ1-6 TRBV14 ASSPRDSYNSPLH
TRBJ1-1 TRBV9 ASSVAIGANTEAF
TRBJ2-5 TRBV6-1 ASSETHIGQDQETQY
TRBJ2-3 TRBV15 ATSRGGGGTDTQY
TRBJ2-5 TRBV27 ASSPYSAGGETQY
TRBJ1-5 TRBV12-2 ASRLAIQQGGNQPQH
TRBJ2-1 TRBV15 ATREGTSGTNEQF
TRBJ1-5 TRBV2 ASSEGQAPNQPQH
TRBJ2-1 TRBV6-1 ASSDGQGNYNEQF
TRBJ2-2 TRBV6-5 ASGGDNIGELF
TRBJ2-1 TRBV19 ASSIISGIDEQF
TRBJ1-1 TRBV27 ASSRQGGYTEAF
TRBJ2-1 TRBV10-3 AISDNPRTGTSSYNEQF
TRBJ2-5 TRBV11-2 ASSSRTILGGEAKETQY
TRBJ2-5 TRBV7-9 ASSLEGTQY
TRBJ2-5 TRBV18 ASSPPGTGTIQETQY
TRBJ1-5 TRBV19 ASSRGQGEENQPQH
TRBJ2-1 TRBV30 AWSVGSGRRYYNEQF
TRBJ1-2 TRBV6-1 ASSEQVGHPRGYT
TRBJ2-1 TRBV4-2 ASSQERVYNEQF
TRBJ1-1 TRBV7-8 ATTEGENMQAF
TRBJ1-2 TRBV10-2 ASSEITTGGSNNYGYT
TRBJ2-2 TRBV5-6 ASSPRRQSGGELF
TRBJ1-3 TRBV5-1 ASSLEQAFSGNTIY
TRBJ1-2 TRBV5-8 ASSFDLNGGYT
TRBJ1-2 TRBV13 ASSPGGAGAGYT
TRBJ1-5 TRBV5-1 ASSLDGVPQH
TRBJ1-2 TRBV7-9 ASSVTGGSDGYT
TRBJ2-7 TRBV9 ASSVGQGDEQY
TRBJ2-1 TRBV9 ASSVQSGPSYNEQF
TRBJ1-2 TRBV19 ASSIPGNNYGYT
TRBJ2-1 TRBV5-4 ASSLGQGWNEQF
TRBJ1-5 TRBV5-1 ASSLGEDRGLDQPQH
TRBJ2-1 TRBV2 ASSTSGGSVDEQF
TRBJ1-4 TRBV7-2 ASSYDRGQGSENLF
TRBJ2-3 TRBV5-8 ASRVRWATDTQY
TRBJ2-2 TRBV9 ASSVAGANTGELF
TRBJ1-2 TRBV2 ATEDTPPRYGYT
TRBJ1-2 TRBV7-2 ASSSQPGNYGYT
TRBJ2-7 TRBV6-6 ASRRLVDAYEQY
TRBJ1-5 TRBV6-1 ASSERGNQPQH
TRBJ1-1 TRBV11-1 ASSFRTAGTEAF
TRBJ2-3 TRBV15 ATSREELFTGRGKDTQY
- TRBV27 ASSLGVGVRYEQY
TRBJ2-7 TRBV5-1 ASSQTRANYEQY
TRBJ2-6 TRBV10-3 AISGRQDGRSGANVLT